The following is a T cell receptor beta chain sequence with its context. The record originates from a study of blood T cell repertoires in COVID-19. Across the whole study: The United States, Italy and Spain provided the acute and convalescent COVID-19 samples. T cells, B-cell-depleted T cells, or PBMCs supplied cDNA or gDNA.

Trimming stripped 1 base from V and 0 bases from J, with 10 bases between. CDR1 is SGHTA, CDR2 FQGNSA, per germline. This CDR3 comprises 16 residues. Clones were sequenced by immunoSEQ multiplex PCR, and TCRdb holds only the in-frame ones, with some missing. The table records over 95,000 clones, more than 80% of them present only once. The specimen was peripheral blood. The chain carries TRBV7-2 and TRBJ1-3; D remains unclear. The sequence derives from a human donor in a cohort sampled during active COVID-19. The CDR3 nucleotides read TGTGCCAGCAGCTTAGGAGGGCTCAGCTCTGGAAACACCATATATTTT. Translating gives CASSLGGLSSGNTIYF.